The sequence of this T cell receptor beta chain was determined in a study of blood T cell repertoires in COVID-19. The CDR3 is made up of 16 amino acids. V was pared by 5 bases and J by 2 bases, with 16 bases between. CDR1 and CDR2 from the germline V gene are MDHEN and SYDVKM. Produced via immunoSEQ multiplex PCR; TCRdb's table is partial and in-frame only. This table has roughly 200,000 clones, around 91% appearing once. This clone was observed once. Sequencing was performed on peripheral blood. The clonotype originates from a middle-aged man with acute or convalescent COVID-19. The chain recombines TRBV28 with TRBJ1-5; D unclear. CDR3 nucleotide sequence: TGTGCCAGCAGTCTCCCTTCCGGTTTCGGCAATCAGCCCCAGCATTTT. The encoded protein is CASSLPSGFGNQPQHF.